This entry concerns a single TCR beta chain. Its cognate antigen is unknown. These data are taken from a study of vaccination effects on CD4 cells after COVID-19. Scientists isolated CD4+ T cells after a roughly ten-day culture period ended. Overall study findings and caveats: Late after vaccination, infection- and vaccine-induced clones showed marked clonal contraction. Just 1 of 255 vaccine-induced clones in healthy recipients was cross-reactive.

Germline V lookup: CDR1 MDHEN, CDR2 SYDVKM. V shed 5 bases and J 4 bases; nucleotides not matched to a gene: 11. The CDR3 spans 16 residues. Sequencing used immunoSEQ multiplex PCR; TCRdb keeps in-frame clones, though not all of them. The data show around 46,000 clones, approximately 70% seen once. The sequencing used CD4+ T cells from PBMCs cultured without peptide, collected before COVID-19 vaccination. The source is a human donor who received a COVID-19 vaccine. V usage is TRBV28 and J usage is TRBJ2-3; 8 nucleotides line up with TRBD1. The CDR3 here is CASSVERTGSSDTQYF. In nucleotides, the CDR3 is TGTGCCAGCAGTGTGGAACGGACAGGGAGCTCAGATACGCAGTATTTT.